This TCR beta chain was sequenced in a study of identical twins. This clonotype appeared many times. TCRdb reprocessed the 5' RACE reads via MiXCR and lists one record per CDR3 protein. The table includes 250,000 to 350,000 distinct CDR3 sequences, nearly 9.5% detected once. The same specimen was also included in a second study, on yellow fever vaccine responses in identical twins.

Input material: CD8+ T cells sorted from blood. The clonotype comes from a young woman in good health.

The CDR3 here is CASSPRGGQETQYF. The CDR3 coding sequence is TGTGCCAGCAGCCCCCGAGGGGGGCAAGAGACCCAGTACTTC. This chain uses TRBV12-3 or TRBV12-4 with TRBJ2-5; D may match TRBD1 or TRBD2 (6 bases each). The CDR3 has 14 residues. Trimming took off 6 bases at V and 2 bases at J, with 13 bases between the two ends.